One T cell receptor (beta chain) is described in this entry. Its specific antigen is unknown. Base qualities were left out, and no much larger clone turns up one base away. The sample belongs to a study of blood T cells in healthy people across ages (dated by TCRdb to between 2014 and 2017). Broadly, across the study: In model experiments, roughly one uniquely barcoded TCR beta cDNA molecule per two T cells was captured by template switching. To track age-related changes in TCR beta repertoire diversity, the study relied on deep sequencing normalized with unique cDNA molecular identifiers. The donors were divided into four age groups: young (average 16 years), middle-aged (approximately 39), aged (around 67) and long-lived (more than 75). Donors of different ages were randomly distributed across sequencing lanes to avoid experimental bias. For two donors (one aged 18 to 30 and one aged 80 or older), the study analyzed two additional independent replicas of 1 million unique cDNA reads from the same blood draw. Here is what the overall study found, with its caveats: Estimates of total diversity based on one million sequenced T cells were considered lower bounds and underestimates. As age increased, observed TCR beta diversity per million T cells dropped in a roughly linear way, and a significant reduction was already evident by age 40. Bulk unsorted PBMC profiling prevented conclusive comparison of naive and antigen-experienced compartments. The CMV infection status of donors was not known, potentially confounding age-related changes in expanded clonotypes. Compared with the aged group, the long-lived group had more naive CD4+ T cells, fewer expanded clones and increased TCR diversity, a pattern suggesting age selection. There was a strong correlation between observed TCR beta diversity and the percentage of naive T cells measured by flow cytometry.

Library preparation used 5' RACE. The instrument given in TCRdb is Illumina HiSeq 2500. A second PCR of roughly 7 to 12 cycles was run with a J-beta primer mix and a sample-barcoded 5' primer. Each TCR beta cDNA molecule received a unique molecular identifier from a template-switch 5' adaptor carrying 12 random nucleotides. Each sample yielded at least 3 million CDR3-containing paired-end reads. All of the RNA was converted into first-strand cDNA using the Mint cDNA synthesis kit, with a TRBC-specific oligonucleotide serving as the primer. Following uracil-DNA glycosylase treatment, all cDNA underwent a first 18-cycle PCR with the universal primers M1SS and BC2_uni_R. Turning to the authors' computational methods: For normalization, 1 million high-quality reads were randomly selected from each sample, with every read carrying a distinct molecular identifier. Reads sharing molecular identifiers were discarded rather than binned into consensus sequences. MiTCR, run with a Q25 quality threshold and the strictest error-elimination algorithm, handled CDR3 identification, clonotype clustering and error correction. A nonparametric unseen species model with Euler transformation was used to estimate lower-bound total TCR beta diversity. In TCRdb, the public reads were trimmed at Q25 with fastp and aligned with MiXCR, with productive beta chains retained. Rows matching on CDR3 protein sequence are summarized as one entry with the most common DNA and genes. TCRdb's processing, not the authors' own work, is the source of the V and J calls. In this sample the table shows roughly 1,500,000 distinct CDR3 sequences, approximately 42% of which occur a single time. Approximately 7.9% of the sample comes from the top ten.

The roughly 39 donors, aged about 6 to 95 years, were systemically healthy Caucasian individuals from Russia. Each donor gave about 11 milliliters of peripheral blood, drawn into EDTA-treated Vacutainer tubes. Ficoll-Paque density-gradient centrifugation was used to isolate PBMCs, with at least 6 million per sample. Total RNA was extracted from PBMCs with Trizol reagent, with at least 5 micrograms obtained per sample. The percentages of naive CD45RAhigh/CD27high T cells were determined by flow cytometry on a PBMC aliquot from every donor. Including cysteine and phenylalanine, the CDR3 has 12 amino acids. This entry keeps only the CDR3 DNA: 36 bases, framed from base 1. The V and J ends are trimmed by 4 bases and 9 bases, leaving 12 bases between them. The germline V gene encodes CDR1 SGHDT and CDR2 YYEEEE.

The chain was built from TRBV5-6 and TRBJ2-3; TRBD1 might be the D gene, on 5 matching bases. The sequence was obtained from a young woman in good health. Sequenced sample: blood. The nucleotide sequence reads as follows: TGTGCCAGCAGCCCCGAAGGGGTCACGCAGTATTTT. Its product reads: CASSPEGVTQYF.